One TCR beta chain is described in this entry. There are many counts of this clonotype. There is no known antigen for this receptor. Per-base qualities were not stored, and no clone one base away is much larger. This was a case-control study nested in a cohort of healthcare workers in London, UK, who had nasopharyngeal swab PCR tests and blood samples taken every week. Healthcare workers were recruited between 23 and 31 March 2020, during the week of the UK lockdown, and were followed weekly for up to about 16 weeks. V loses 6 bases at its end and J loses 1 base; junction bases beyond the gene matches: 11. The CDR3 measures 17 amino acids from cysteine to phenylalanine. Of the read, only the CDR3 DNA is kept; its 51 bases are in frame from base 1. CDR1 and CDR2 were assigned from the germline V gene as MRHNA and SNTAGT. The data originate from a study of early T cells in non-severe SARS-CoV-2 infection (dated by TCRdb to the early 2020s). For the wider study: TCR sequencing used bulk RNA from unsorted whole blood, so alpha and beta chains could not be paired. General study outcomes and caveats: VDJdb matching was skewed toward anti-spike CD8 responses and likely underestimated virus-specific expansions, missing private and CD4 specificities.

The method behind the library was 5' RACE. TCRdb shows the sequencer as NextSeq 500. To correct for sequencing error and PCR bias, the TCR library protocol tagged individual cDNA molecules with unique molecular identifiers. Both TCR alpha and beta chains were sequenced, and tight co-correlation was observed between alpha and beta sequence abundances in each sample. Regarding the original processing steps: Decombinator V4 was used to annotate TCR sequences for V gene, J gene and CDR3. TCRs were defined as expanded if a significant change between any two time points was detected under a Poisson model with p below 0.0001. TCR abundances were normalised to the total number of TCRs sequenced in each sample and reported as counts per million. MAIT TCRs were defined by TRAV1-2 paired with TRAJ12, TRAJ20 or TRAJ33, and iNKT TCRs by TRAV10 paired with TRAJ18. VDJdb, accessed 1 November 2021, was searched for CMV, EBV and SARS-CoV-2 annotated TCRs, excluding TCRs annotated for multiple antigens. TCRdb ran its own pipeline on the public reads, namely fastp trimming at Q25 and MiXCR clone calling, and kept in-frame beta chains. CDR3 protein sequences are deduplicated, and each keeps its most common genes and DNA. TCRdb's processing, not the study's, gives the V and J calls here. The sample profile shows just over 95,000 distinct CDR3 sequences; 9.5% to 11% of them were found once. 4.5% to 5.5% of the sample belongs to the ten largest clones.

The chain joins TRBV6-4 to TRBJ2-3, with 9 bases aligning to TRBD2. The sequence came from an adult who was a healthcare worker with PCR-confirmed SARS-CoV-2 infection or an uninfected control (not recorded which). The sequenced sample consisted of whole blood. The CDR3 has the sequence CASSSHYSGSGTDTQYF. The bases are TGTGCCAGCAGCTCACACTATAGCGGGAGTGGCACAGATACGCAGTATTTT.